The present entry profiles one T cell receptor beta chain with its context. The sample originates from a study of T cells in placental villitis. CDR1 MRHNA and CDR2 SNTAGT come from the germline V gene. The CDR3 runs to 14 residues. J gave up 6 bases and V 9 bases, and 7 bases lay outside the gene matches. This was the immunoSEQ v4 assay. Method: immunoSEQ multiplex PCR; TCRdb's copy keeps in-frame clones and lacks some. The sample includes about 6,300 clones, approximately 78% of them seen just once. The V gene is TRBV6-4, the J gene TRBJ1-6, with 8 bases matching TRBD1. Sequenced input: placental tissue containing maternal and fetal cells. This clonotype was sampled from a human patient with infectious villitis; the placental T cells may come from both mother and fetus. This chain's CDR3 is CARRTGMGNSPLHF. For the CDR3, the DNA is TGTGCCAGGAGGACAGGGATGGGTAATTCACCCCTCCACTTT.